The next 4 T cell receptor beta chains were all read from a single sample in a study of blood T cell repertoires in COVID-19. Assay used: immunoSEQ multiplex PCR; TCRdb lists only in-frame clones, some missing. The repertoire holds 100,000 or so clones, with 75% to 95% as singletons. The sample was peripheral blood. The receptors stem from a man in his late teens or twenties with acute or convalescent COVID-19.

The chain carries TRBV5-5 and TRBJ2-2, with TRBD1 identical over 8 bases. The CDR3 length is 14 residues. Germline V gene sequence: CDR1 SGHKS, CDR2 YYEKEE (reference sequence). Trimming took 4 bases from V and 4 from J; bases not matched to a gene: 3. The CDR3 DNA reads TGTGCCAGCAGCGCCGGACAGGGCACCGGGGAGCTGTTTTTT. Its protein product is CASSAGQGTGELFF.

J is TRBJ2-2 and V is TRBV29-1; D is perhaps TRBD1 (5 bases). Germline CDR1 reads SQVTM; CDR2 reads ANQGSEA. V dropped 6 bases and J dropped 4 bases, with 12 bases sitting between them. This CDR3 is built from 13 residues. CDR3 sequence: CSVSQGFTGELFF. CDR3 nucleotide sequence: TGCAGCGTAAGTCAGGGATTCACCGGGGAGCTGTTTTTT.

V and J are TRBV5-8 and TRBJ2-7; D is uncertain. Trimming removed 6 bases from V and 0 bases from J, with 16 bases in between. The CDR3 spans 15 residues. The germline V gene encodes CDR1 SGHTS and CDR2 YDEGEE. The CDR3 reads CASTLGAASSYEQYF. For the CDR3, the DNA is TGTGCCAGCACCCTAGGCGCGGCGAGCTCCTACGAGCAGTACTTC. The whole variable domain, remainder taken from reference TRBV5-8 and TRBJ2-7, is EAGVTQSPTHLIKTRGQQATLRCSPISGHTSVYWYQQALGLGLQFLLWYDEGEERNRGNFPPRFSGRQFPNYSSELNVNALELEDSALYLCASTLGAASSYEQYFGPGTRLTVT.

CDR3 sequence (DNA): TGTGCCAGCAGCCGTCCGGGACAGGGACCCCACGAGCAGTACTTC. This translates into CASSRPGQGPHEQYF. The chain links TRBV5-5 to TRBJ2-7; TRBD1 matches at 9 bases. The germline V gene encodes CDR1 SGHKS and CDR2 YYEKEE (reference sequence). J gave up 5 bases and V 4 bases, and 10 bases lay outside the gene matches. This CDR3 contains 15 residues.